The clone carrying this T cell receptor (beta chain) is a singleton in its sample. V was pared by 1 base and J by 5 bases, with 14 bases between. Germline loops: CDR1 MNHEY, CDR2 SMNVEV (reference sequence). The CDR3 spans 16 residues. The authors' processing: Amplification of reference gene primers was used by the study to estimate nucleated cell counts. Generated by immunoSEQ multiplex PCR, the TCRdb table keeps only in-frame clones and is missing some. V, J and clone size were drawn from that table, and D and trimming were deduced from the DNA. Of around 130,000 clones listed, 75% to 90% are singletons. This sample is drawn from a study of blood T cell repertoires in COVID-19. For the study at large: The United States, Italy and Spain provided the acute and convalescent COVID-19 samples. PBMCs, B-cell-depleted T cells, or T cells were the source of the cDNA or gDNA that made up the material.

Sample: peripheral blood. The chain is built from TRBV27 and TRBJ1-4, with a weak D call TRBD1 (5 bases). The source is a man aged 35-49 years with acute or convalescent COVID-19. Here the CDR3 reads CASSLYVGGINEKLFF. The DNA of the CDR3 is TGTGCCAGCAGTTTATACGTGGGGGGGATAAATGAAAAACTGTTTTTT.